This TCR beta chain was sequenced for a study of blood T cells in healthy people across ages. Across the whole study: Capture by template switching was about one barcoded beta molecule per two T cells.

The sample, roughly 9.5 milliliters of peripheral blood, was drawn from each donor. A sample-barcoded 5' primer and a J-beta primer mix were used in a second PCR of about 6 to 11 cycles. Using its own MiXCR run on the 5' RACE reads, TCRdb lists one record per CDR3 protein. Here the sample spans over 750,000 distinct CDR3 sequences, roughly 25% being singletons. In the case of this clonotype: As yet, its antigen is unknown.

V was clipped by 1 base and J by 2 bases, with 9 bases between them. Germline V gene lookup returns CDR1 SGHRS and CDR2 YFSETQ. This CDR3 region has 14 residues. The study, taken as a whole, reports: Older individuals had lower TCR beta diversity per million T cells (the decline was roughly linear). Versus aged donors, long-lived donors had higher diversity and more naive CD4+ cells.

This sample also appeared in a second study, on T cells of mothers and their children.

This chain connects TRBV5-1 to TRBJ2-5; D remains unclear. The TCR comes from a boy aged 5-17 years in good health. Material: blood. This chain's CDR3 is CASSLLFQQETQYF. The CDR3 nucleotides read TGCGCCAGCAGCTTGTTATTCCAGCAAGAGACCCAGTACTTC.